Described below is a single TCR beta chain sequence and its context. What it recognizes is unknown. PCR involved 60 Vbeta and 13 Jbeta primers. Assay: immunoSEQ multiplex PCR; the TCRdb copy retains only in-frame clones and omits some. This repertoire shows under 140,000 clones, roughly 80% found once; its top ten account for 5.5% to 7%. The data were obtained in a study of cytomegalovirus exposure and HLA in healthy donors. Overall study results and limits: In a later analysis, HLA-associated TCR beta chains were more clonally expanded than equally common others. Sequencing had likely introduced a cluster of highly shared sequence variants as an artifact. TRBV6-2, TRBV6-3 and some other V segments were unresolvable in 87-base-pair reads.

Trimming took 1 base from V and 4 from J, leaving 10 bases between them. The V gene's germline CDR1 is SEHNR and CDR2 FQNEAQ (reference sequence). The CDR3 runs 15 residues. This TCR came from a man aged 25-45 years in good health and CMV-seropositive. The chain is built from TRBV7-9 and TRBJ1-4, with D uncertain. Sequences were obtained from PBMCs. CDR3 sequence (DNA): TGTGCCAGCAGCTTAGGAGGGTCCGGTAATGAAAAACTGTTTTTT. Residues: CASSLGGSGNEKLFF.